This TCR beta chain was profiled in a study of T cells in Graves' hyperthyroidism and ophthalmopathy. Regarding the study as a whole: Ophthalmopathy was distinguished from stable hyperthyroidism by 13 V-J signatures.

Patients affected by ophthalmopathy presented a Clinical Activity Score of at least 3, a NOSPECS grade of at least 4, and disease duration below 3 months. For the diagnoses, clinical symptoms, serum thyroxine and TRAb, thyroid ultrasound and orbital computed tomography were used. PBMCs were obtained from roughly 10 ml fresh peripheral blood. TCR beta CDR3 regions were amplified from RNA transcripts. The HTBI set primed first-round TCR CDR3 RT-PCR. TCRdb reanalysed the multiplex PCR reads using MiXCR and keeps one entry per CDR3 protein. The sample contains fewer than 650,000 distinct CDR3 sequences, roughly 14% of which appear only once. V dropped 0 bases and J dropped 3 bases, with 13 bases sitting between them. Per germline, CDR1 SGDLS and CDR2 YYNGEE. This CDR3 spans 15 amino acids. A note on this clonotype: Its target is unknown.

Specimen: blood. The chain recombines TRBV9 with TRBJ2-7; D is perhaps TRBD1 or TRBD2 (5 bases each). This clonotype was obtained from a woman in her thirties or forties with Graves' ophthalmopathy. This chain's CDR3 is CASSVVRGPNYEQYF. In nucleotides, the CDR3 is TGTGCCAGCAGCGTAGTTCGGGGCCCAAACTACGAGCAGTACTTC.